Listed below are T cell receptor beta chains from one sample, sequenced in a study of vaccination effects on CD4 cells after COVID-19. Their recognized antigens are unknown. The protocol was immunoSEQ multiplex PCR, while the TCRdb copy is restricted to in-frame clones and leaves out a portion. The top ten clones hold roughly 15% of a sample with roughly 41,000 clones, over 60% of them seen once. Sample: CD4+ T cells from PBMCs cultured with HCoV-OC43 spike peptides, taken after COVID-19 vaccination. The receptors originated from a human donor who received a COVID-19 vaccine. The CDR3 runs from the conserved cysteine through the conserved F or W. D genes are given only for firm matches.

j_call d_call v_call cdr3_nt cdr3_aa
TRBJ2-2 - TRBV6-1 TGTGCCAGCAGTGAAACTAGCAACACCGGGGAGCTGTTTTTT CASSETSNTGELFF
TRBJ2-2 - TRBV27 TGTGCCAGCAGTTTATCGGGCACCGGGGAGCTGTTTTTT CASSLSGTGELFF
TRBJ2-1 TRBD2 TRBV18 TGTGCCAGCTCACCAGGGGAGCGGGGAAACTACAATGAGCAGTTCTTC CASSPGERGNYNEQFF
TRBJ1-6 TRBD1 TRBV7-9 TGTGCCAGCAGCCAGGGACAGGGGAATTCACCCCTCCACTTT CASSQGQGNSPLHF
TRBJ2-3 - TRBV14 TGTGCCAGCAGCCTACAGGGTTCTGGCACAGATACGCAGTATTTT CASSLQGSGTDTQYF
TRBJ1-1 - TRBV27 TGTGCCAGCAGTTGGCACGGCTTAAACACTGAAGCTTTCTTT CASSWHGLNTEAFF
TRBJ2-7 - TRBV16 TGTGCCAGCAGCCAATCGATACAGATCGACTACGAGCAGTACTTC CASSQSIQIDYEQYF
TRBJ2-1 - TRBV7-6 TGTGCCAGCAGCTTAGAAGAGGGACGGACAATAAATGAGCAGTTCTTC CASSLEEGRTINEQFF
TRBJ2-1 TRBD1 TRBV12-5 TGTGCTAGTGGTGGAGTGGACAGGGGAAAATATGAGCAGTTCTTC CASGGVDRGKYEQFF
TRBJ1-2 TRBD1 TRBV6-6 TGTGCCAGCGGCGAACAGGGGGCGAGCTATGGCTACACCTTC CASGEQGASYGYTF
TRBJ2-1 - TRBV3-1/TRBV3-2 TGTGCCAGCACTTCGGGGTACAATGAGCAGTTCTTC CASTSGYNEQFF
TRBJ1-6 - TRBV18 TGTGCCAGCTCACCGCAGGGACCCCTCGAGTCACCCCTCCACTTT CASSPQGPLESPLHF
TRBJ2-1 TRBD2 TRBV25-1 TGTGCCAGCAGTGAATTGGGGGGACTAGCGGGGGGCAATGAGCAGTTCTTC CASSELGGLAGGNEQFF
TRBJ1-5 TRBD1 TRBV19 TGTGCCAGTAGTACACGGACAGGGGCGGGCAATCAGCCCCAGCATTTT CASSTRTGAGNQPQHF
TRBJ2-1 TRBD2 TRBV25-1 TGTGCCAGCGAGGGACTAGCGGGAGTCAATGAGCAGTTCTTC CASEGLAGVNEQFF
TRBJ2-7 - TRBV12-3/TRBV12-4 TGTGCCAGCAGTCCCAGGGTTCCCGAGCAGTACTTC CASSPRVPEQYF
TRBJ1-2 - TRBV27 TGTGCCAGCAGTCTCCGGGACGGGGGGTACTATGGCTACACCTTC CASSLRDGGYYGYTF
TRBJ2-2 - TRBV5-1 TGCGCCAGCAGCCAGACTGTGGTAGGCACCGGGGAGCTGTTTTTT CASSQTVVGTGELFF